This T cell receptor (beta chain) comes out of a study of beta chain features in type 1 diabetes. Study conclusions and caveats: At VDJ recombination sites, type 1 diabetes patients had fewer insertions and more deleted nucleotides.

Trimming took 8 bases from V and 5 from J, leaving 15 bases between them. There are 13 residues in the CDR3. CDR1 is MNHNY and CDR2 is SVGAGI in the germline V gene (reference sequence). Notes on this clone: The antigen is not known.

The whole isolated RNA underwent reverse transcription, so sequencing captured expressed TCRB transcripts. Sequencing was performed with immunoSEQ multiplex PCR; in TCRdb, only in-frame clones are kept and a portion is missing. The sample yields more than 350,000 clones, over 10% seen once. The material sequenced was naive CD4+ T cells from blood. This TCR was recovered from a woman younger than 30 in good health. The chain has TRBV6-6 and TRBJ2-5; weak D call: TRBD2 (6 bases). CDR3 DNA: TGTGCCAGCGGCGCTAGCGTCGCGGAGACCCAGTACTTC. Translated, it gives CASGASVAETQYF.